Detailed here is one T cell receptor beta chain. The repertoire was sequenced with immunoSEQ multiplex PCR; TCRdb's copy has only in-frame clones and lacks some. Of about 93,000 clones in the sample, roughly 94% were seen once. Per the germline V gene, CDR1 is SGHVS and CDR2 is FNYEAQ. V lost 5 bases, J lost 6 bases, and 8 bases stayed unmatched. The CDR3 length is 15 residues. This sample was included in a study of OX40 agonist ivuxolimab in advanced cancers. Study-wide background: Ivuxolimab is a fully human IgG2 antibody that activates OX40 (CD134). The dose-escalation group included hepatocellular carcinoma, melanoma, renal cell carcinoma and head and neck cancer.

Source: CD4+ or CD8+ T cells sorted from blood, taken in a trial of the OX40 agonist ivuxolimab. This chain links TRBV7-6 with TRBJ2-5; 11 bases fit TRBD2. The origin of this receptor is an adult with an advanced solid tumor such as melanoma, head and neck, liver or kidney cancer. CDR3 sequence reads: CASSPLAGGTKTQYF. In nucleotides, the CDR3 is TGTGCCAGCAGCCCATTAGCGGGAGGGACGAAGACCCAGTACTTC.